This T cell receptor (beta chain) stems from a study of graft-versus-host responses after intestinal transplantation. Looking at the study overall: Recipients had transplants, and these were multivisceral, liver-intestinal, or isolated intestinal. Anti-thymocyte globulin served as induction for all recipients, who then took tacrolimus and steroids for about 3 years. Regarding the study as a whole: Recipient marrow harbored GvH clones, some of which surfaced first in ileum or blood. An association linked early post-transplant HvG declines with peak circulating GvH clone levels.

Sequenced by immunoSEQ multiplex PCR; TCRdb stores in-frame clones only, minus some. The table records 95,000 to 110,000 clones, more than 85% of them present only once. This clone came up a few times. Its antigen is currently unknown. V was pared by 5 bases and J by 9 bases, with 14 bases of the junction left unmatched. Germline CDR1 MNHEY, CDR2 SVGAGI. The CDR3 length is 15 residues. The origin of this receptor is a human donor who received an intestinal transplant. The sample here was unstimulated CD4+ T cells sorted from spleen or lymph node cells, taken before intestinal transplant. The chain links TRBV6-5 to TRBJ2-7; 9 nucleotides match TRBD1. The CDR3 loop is CASSAPGTGLAGQYF. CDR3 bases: TGTGCCAGCAGTGCGCCTGGGACAGGGTTGGCAGGGCAGTACTTC.